A single sample is the source of the 24 T cell receptor beta chains below, sequenced in a study of OX40 agonist ivuxolimab in advanced cancers. Libraries were prepared by immunoSEQ multiplex PCR; TCRdb keeps only in-frame clonotypes and omits some of them. There are 65,000 to 70,000 clones in the sample; approximately 90% occur only once, and 6.5% lies in the top ten. This specimen consisted of CD4+ or CD8+ T cells sorted from blood, obtained in a trial of the OX40 agonist ivuxolimab. These receptors all stem from an adult with an advanced solid tumor such as melanoma, head and neck, liver or kidney cancer.

CDR3 amino acids: CASSLERDRADQPQHF. The DNA of the CDR3 is TGTGCCAGCAGCTTAGAGAGGGACAGGGCTGATCAGCCCCAGCATTTT. J is TRBJ1-5 and V is TRBV7-8, with 9 bases matching TRBD1. The V gene end was trimmed by 1 base and the J gene end by 5 bases; junction bases not matched to a gene: 6. The CDR3 length is 16 residues. CDR1 and CDR2 (germline): SGHVS, FQNEAQ.

The rearrangement uses TRBV5-6 and TRBJ2-7; maybe TRBD2 (7 bases). This CDR3 is built from 14 residues. CDR1 and CDR2 from the germline V gene are SGHDT and YYEEEE. Between the trimmed V and J ends, which lost 1 base and 2 bases, there was a span of 10 bases. The chain's CDR3 is CASSLRGGTYEQYF. The CDR3 DNA reads TGTGCCAGCAGCTTGAGGGGGGGTACCTACGAGCAGTACTTC.

V usage is TRBV27 and J usage is TRBJ2-1, with TRBD1 matching over 9 bases. CDR1 is MNHEY, CDR2 SMNVEV, per germline (reference sequence). V gave up 5 bases and J gave up 2 bases; unmatched junction bases: 7. The CDR3 totals 16 residues. The CDR3 bases are TGTGCCAGCAGTAGCAGACAGGGGGTCACCTACAATGAGCAGTTCTTC. It translates to CASSSRQGVTYNEQFF.

With respect to this clone: The sample holds other DNA sequences that translate to the same CDR3. As DNA, the CDR3 is TGCAGCGTTGTCCAGACGATTCCGTCGACTAGACACAATGAGCAGTTCTTC. Its translation: CSVVQTIPSTRHNEQFF. The V gene is TRBV29-1, the J gene TRBJ2-1; possibly TRBD2 for D (6 bases). V lost 4 bases to trimming and J lost 5 bases, with 24 bases between them. The germline V gene has CDR1 SQVTM and CDR2 ANQGSEA. The CDR3 sequence is 17 residues long.

V gene TRBV30 combines with J gene TRBJ1-2; TRBD1 is a possible D gene (6 bases). The germline V and J ends were trimmed by 0 bases and 8 bases, with 22 bases remaining between them. Germline V lookup: CDR1 GTSNPN, CDR2 SVGIG (reference sequence). There are 16 residues in the CDR3. The CDR3 reads CAWSVLGIRAGGGYTF. The CDR3 coding sequence is TGTGCCTGGAGTGTACTTGGGATCCGGGCGGGGGGCGGCTACACCTTC.

This sequence joins TRBV4-1 and TRBJ1-1; D is undetermined. Germline lookup yields CDR1 MGHRA and CDR2 YSYEKL. The CDR3 runs 14 residues. Trimming removed 1 base at V and 1 base at J, with 7 bases between. CDR3 loop: CASSQVLGNTEAFF. The CDR3 DNA follows: TGCGCCAGCAGCCAAGTACTCGGGAACACTGAAGCTTTCTTT.

The CDR3 DNA reads as TGTGCCAGCAGCTGGGGCACAGATACGCAGTATTTT. Amino acids: CASSWGTDTQYF. J is TRBJ2-3 and V is TRBV5-6, with no clear D. Deletions cut 3 bases from V and 1 base from J, with 3 bases between. CDR1 is SGHDT, CDR2 YYEEEE, per germline. The CDR3 runs to 12 residues.

The CDR3 protein is CASSSPGQGHQPQHF. The CDR3 coding sequence is TGTGCCAGCAGCTCGCCGGGACAGGGACATCAGCCCCAGCATTTT. This sequence joins TRBV6-5 and TRBJ1-5; 9 bases map to TRBD1. V shed 6 bases and J 5 bases; nucleotides not matched to a gene: 8. The CDR3 runs to 15 residues. Germline CDR1 and CDR2: MNHEY and SVGAGI.

The chain joins TRBV13 to TRBJ2-2, with D maybe TRBD2 (5 bases). The V gene lost 1 base and the J gene lost 8 bases, with 14 bases spanning the gap. The CDR3 has 15 residues. Germline V lookup: CDR1 PRHDT, CDR2 FYEKMQ (reference sequence). The CDR3: CASSLARGPLGELFF. As DNA, the CDR3 is TGTGCCAGCAGCTTAGCCCGGGGTCCTCTTGGGGAGCTGTTTTTT.

V usage is TRBV6-1 and J usage is TRBJ1-5; D uncertain. The CDR3 is 16 amino acids. V was shortened by 3 bases and J by 0 bases, with 12 bases between the two germline ends. Germline-derived CDR1 and CDR2 are MNHNS and SASEGT. CDR3 sequence: CASSDLLLNSNQPQHF. DNA for the CDR3: TGTGCCAGCAGTGACCTCTTACTAAATAGCAATCAGCCCCAGCATTTT.

This clone was found once. The chain recombines TRBV18 with TRBJ2-2; D remains ambiguous. This CDR3 is 11 amino acids long. Trimming pared 9 bases from V and 0 bases from J, leaving 2 bases between. Germline V gene data show CDR1 as KGHSH and CDR2 as LQKENI. The CDR3 reads CASSNTGELFF. The CDR3 region has the DNA TGTGCCAGTTCGAACACCGGGGAGCTGTTTTTT. Based on the CDR3 plus reference TRBV18 and TRBJ2-2, the full variable domain is NAGVMQNPRHLVRRRGQEARLRCSPMKGHSHVYWYRQLPEEGLKFMVYLQKENIIDESGMPKERFSAEFPKEGPSILRIQQVVRGDSAAYFCASSNTGELFFGEGSRLTVL.

The rearrangement joins TRBV7-9 to TRBJ1-1, with 7 nucleotides matching TRBD1. The CDR3 spans 15 residues. CDR1 SEHNR and CDR2 FQNEAQ come from the germline V gene (reference sequence). V was clipped by 5 bases and J by 6 bases; unmatched bases: 12. The CDR3 bases are TGTGCCAGCAGCCCCCGACAGGGACTGGGGGCTGAAGCTTTCTTT. It translates to CASSPRQGLGAEAFF.

V usage is TRBV9 and J usage is TRBJ2-1; D gene unclear. Trimming stripped 0 bases from V and 12 bases from J, with 13 bases between. Germline CDR1 SGDLS, CDR2 YYNGEE. CDR3 length: 13 residues. CDR3 nucleotide sequence: TGTGCCAGCAGCGTAGATGCGGTTCGGCTGCAGTTCTTC. Its translation is CASSVDAVRLQFF.

The genes are TRBV7-3 and TRBJ1-1; D remains ambiguous. The V end was cut by 2 bases, the J end by 0 bases, with 7 bases between. Germline V gene sequence: CDR1 SGHTA, CDR2 FQGTGA. The CDR3 is 14 residues long. The CDR3 is CASSLDGMNTEAFF. CDR3 sequence (DNA): TGTGCCAGCAGCTTAGATGGGATGAACACTGAAGCTTTCTTT.

V gene TRBV27 combines with J gene TRBJ2-1; D tentatively fits TRBD1 or TRBD2 (6 bases each). Germline V gives CDR1 MNHEY, CDR2 SMNVEV (reference sequence). The CDR3 loop spans 12 amino acids. Trimming pared 7 bases from V and 10 bases from J, leaving 14 bases between. CDR3 bases: TGTGCCAGCACCGACCAAGGGGGGGAGCAGTTCTTC. Its protein product is CASTDQGGEQFF.

The rearrangement links TRBV5-4 to TRBJ2-7; 7 nucleotides line up with TRBD2. V lost 0 bases, J lost 3 bases, and 3 bases stayed unmatched. CDR3 length equals 14 residues. Germline CDR1 reads SGHNT; CDR2 reads YYREEE (reference sequence). In DNA, the CDR3 is TGTGCCAGCAGCTTGGCGGGAGGTTACTACGAGCAGTACTTC. Translated: CASSLAGGYYEQYF.

V usage is TRBV4-3 and J usage is TRBJ2-1; TRBD1 matches 9 bases. V lost 1 base and J lost 10; bases outside the gene matches: 5. CDR1 is LGHNA, CDR2 YSLEER, per germline. The CDR3 totals 14 residues. Here the CDR3 reads CASSQAGTGSEQFF. The CDR3 DNA is TGCGCCAGCAGCCAAGCCGGGACAGGGTCAGAGCAGTTCTTC.

The chain couples TRBV6-1 to TRBJ1-3; TRBD1 is a possible D gene (5 bases). The V gene lost 3 bases and the J gene lost 5 bases, with 23 bases spanning the gap. This CDR3 contains 18 residues. Germline CDR1 is MNHNS and CDR2 is SASEGT. CDR3 protein: CASSEDTLFLDLRNTIYF. The CDR3 DNA sequence: TGTGCCAGCAGTGAGGACACCTTATTCCTGGATCTTAGAAACACCATATATTTT.

The chain has TRBV27 and TRBJ2-7; 9 nucleotides line up with TRBD2. CDR1 is MNHEY, CDR2 SMNVEV, per germline (reference sequence). CDR3 length equals 16 residues. V shed 3 bases, J shed 3 bases, and the junction held 9 bases outside the gene matches. Here the CDR3 reads CASSFPTSGFYYEQYF. CDR3 nucleotides: TGTGCCAGCAGTTTCCCGACTAGCGGATTTTACTACGAGCAGTACTTC.

This rearrangement joins TRBV6-5 to TRBJ1-2; D unclear. CDR3 length: 14 residues. Trimming left V 1 base short and J 4 bases short, with 10 bases between. Germline V gives CDR1 MNHEY, CDR2 SVGAGI. The CDR3 DNA reads as TGTGCCAGCAGTTACTACAGTCAAGCCTATGGCTACACCTTC. This codes for CASSYYSQAYGYTF.

The chain combines TRBV10-3 with TRBJ2-7, with 7 nucleotides matching TRBD2. Germline values: CDR1 ENHRY, CDR2 SYGVKD. The trim removed 2 bases at V and 6 bases at J, leaving 7 bases unmatched. The length of the CDR3 is 14 residues. The CDR3 is CAISEGGGAAEQYF. CDR3 DNA sequence: TGTGCCATCAGTGAGGGGGGGGGAGCGGCCGAGCAGTACTTC.

V and J are TRBV6-5 and TRBJ2-1; no clear D. Germline loops: CDR1 MNHEY, CDR2 SVGAGI. V lost 4 bases and J lost 6, with 10 bases in between. The CDR3 extends over 13 amino acids. The CDR3 loop is CASSSRAANEQFF. CDR3 sequence (DNA): TGTGCCAGCAGTTCAAGGGCCGCCAATGAGCAGTTCTTC.

This rearrangement joins TRBV27 to TRBJ1-1, with D possibly matching TRBD1 (5 bases). Germline V gives CDR1 MNHEY, CDR2 SMNVEV (reference sequence). The CDR3 is 14 residues long. V was clipped by 3 bases and J by 0 bases, with 8 bases between them. CDR3 nucleotide sequence: TGTGCCAGCAGTTTGACAGTCATGAACACTGAAGCTTTCTTT. This sequence encodes CASSLTVMNTEAFF.

The table lists this clone with a count of one. V usage is TRBV28 and J usage is TRBJ1-5; the D is unclear. The CDR3 is 18 residues long. V lost 3 bases and J lost 1, with 19 bases in between. Germline CDR1 reads MDHEN; CDR2 reads SYDVKM. The CDR3 DNA follows: TGTGCCAGCAGTTTCGTGATTCCATGGCGGTTAAGCAATCAGCCCCAGCATTTT. Translation gives CASSFVIPWRLSNQPQHF.